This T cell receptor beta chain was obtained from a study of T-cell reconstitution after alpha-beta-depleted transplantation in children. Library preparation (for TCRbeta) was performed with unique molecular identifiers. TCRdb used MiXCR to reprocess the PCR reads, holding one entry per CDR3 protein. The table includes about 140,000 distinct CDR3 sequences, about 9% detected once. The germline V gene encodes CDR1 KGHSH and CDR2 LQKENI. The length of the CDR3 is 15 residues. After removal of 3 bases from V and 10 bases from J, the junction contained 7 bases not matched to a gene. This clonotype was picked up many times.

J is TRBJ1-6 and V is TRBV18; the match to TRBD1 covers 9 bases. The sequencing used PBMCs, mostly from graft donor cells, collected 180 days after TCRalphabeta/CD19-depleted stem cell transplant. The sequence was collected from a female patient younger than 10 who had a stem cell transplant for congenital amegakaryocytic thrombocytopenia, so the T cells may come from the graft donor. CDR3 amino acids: CASSPRTGDESPLHF. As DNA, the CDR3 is TGTGCCAGCTCACCTAGGACAGGGGATGAGTCACCCCTCCACTTT.